The TCR beta chain under discussion was sequenced for a study of radiation and T cells in renal cell carcinoma. Profiled with immunoSEQ multiplex PCR; TCRdb holds only in-frame clones, not every one. The repertoire holds around 99,000 clones, with roughly 82% as singletons. About this clone itself: The identical CDR3 is also encoded by other nucleotide sequences in the sample.

Trimming took 2 bases from V and 3 from J, leaving 8 bases between them. Germline-derived CDR1 and CDR2 are MNHEY and SMNVEV (reference sequence). The CDR3 runs 14 residues. The time point: blood 4 weeks post-SBRT, at nephrectomy. Described treatment: 15 Gy SBRT to primary tumor, nephrectomy 4 weeks later. The sample here was blood, taken from a patient whose treatment included radiotherapy and nephrectomy. The source is a man aged 60-69 years with renal cell carcinoma. The chain employs TRBV27 and TRBJ2-1; no reliable D call. CDR3 bases: TGTGCCAGCAGTTTAGGAGCTGGCTACAATGAGCAGTTCTTC. It is translated as CASSLGAGYNEQFF.